This record concerns one T cell receptor beta chain sequence. Antigen specificity is unknown. This sample was included in a study of cytomegalovirus exposure and HLA in healthy donors. On the study more broadly: A later analysis reported the 100 to 150 validation repertoires used the same platform as the approximately 670 first-cohort repertoires.

The data were produced by immunoSEQ multiplex PCR, yet TCRdb's version contains in-frame clones alone and is incomplete. Of about 250,000 clones in the sample, more than 85% were seen once. The germline CDR1 and CDR2 sequences are SGHRS and YFSETQ. CDR3 length: 15 amino acids. Trimming removed 4 bases from V and 8 bases from J; junction bases left unmatched: 8. Overall study results and limits: Rarity characterized most TCR sequences, yet some public TCRs appeared in many donors. In the 130 or so validation repertoires, about 94% of cluster scores exceeded 0, per a later analysis.

The sample was PBMCs. This TCR came from a man in his late teens or twenties in good health and CMV-seropositive. This chain connects TRBV5-1 to TRBJ2-1; 11 bases align to TRBD2. CDR3 DNA: TGCGCCAGCAGCAAGGGACTAGCGGAAGGCGATGAGCAGTTCTTC. Its protein product is CASSKGLAEGDEQFF.